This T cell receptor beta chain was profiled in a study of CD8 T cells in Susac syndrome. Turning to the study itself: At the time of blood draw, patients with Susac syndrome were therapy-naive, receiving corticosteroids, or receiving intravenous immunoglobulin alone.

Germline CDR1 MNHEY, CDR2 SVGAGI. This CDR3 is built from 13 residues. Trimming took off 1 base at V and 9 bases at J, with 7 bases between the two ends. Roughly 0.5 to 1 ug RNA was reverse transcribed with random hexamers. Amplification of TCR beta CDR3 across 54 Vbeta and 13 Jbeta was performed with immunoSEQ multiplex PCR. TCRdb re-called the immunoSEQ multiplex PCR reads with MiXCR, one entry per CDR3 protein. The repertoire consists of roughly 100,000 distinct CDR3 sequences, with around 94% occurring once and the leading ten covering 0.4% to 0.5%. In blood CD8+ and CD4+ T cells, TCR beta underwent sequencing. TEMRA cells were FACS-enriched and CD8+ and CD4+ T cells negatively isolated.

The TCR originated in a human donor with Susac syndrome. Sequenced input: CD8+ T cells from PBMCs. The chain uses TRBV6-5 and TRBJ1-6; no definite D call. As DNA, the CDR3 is TGTGCCAGCAGTTACTACGATTCTTCACCCCTCCACTTT. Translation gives CASSYYDSSPLHF.